These 21 T cell receptor beta chains were all obtained from the same sample, sequenced in a study of T-cell reconstitution after alpha-beta-depleted transplantation in children. Using unique molecular identifiers, the investigators prepared the TCRbeta library. TCRdb called the PCR reads again in MiXCR, with one record for every CDR3 protein. This table has 70,000 to 100,000 distinct CDR3 sequences, roughly an eighth appearing once. Sequenced material: PBMCs from the stem cell graft donor, taken from the stem cell graft. All receptors derive from a human donor who donated a stem cell graft to a child with inherited bone marrow failure.

This clonotype has only a few counts. The chain recombines TRBV4-3 with TRBJ2-7, with TRBD2 matching 9 bases. The length of the CDR3 is 15 residues. Germline V gives CDR1 LGHNA, CDR2 YSLEER. V was pared by 4 bases and J by 4 bases, with 8 bases of the junction left unmatched. Written as DNA, the CDR3 is TGCGCCAGCAGCCTCCGACTAGCGGAGGAGTACGAGCAGTACTTC. This sequence encodes CASSLRLAEEYEQYF.

This clonotype was observed at least ten times. V gene TRBV20-1 combines with J gene TRBJ1-5; D is unresolved. Per germline, CDR1 DFQATT and CDR2 SNEGSKA (reference sequence). The CDR3 is 13 amino acids. V was trimmed by 0 bases and J by 4 bases, leaving 7 bases between them. The CDR3, as DNA: TGCAGTGCTAGAGATAATCCGAATCAGCCCCAGCATTTT. Translation: CSARDNPNQPQHF.

This clonotype was found many times. The chain links TRBV18 to TRBJ2-6; D uncertain. V shed 6 bases and J shed 11 bases, with 20 bases lying between them. Per the germline V gene, CDR1 is KGHSH and CDR2 is LQKENI. This CDR3 has 15 residues. The CDR3 DNA reads TGTGCCAGCTCCCGCACGGTGGGCCAGCCATACGTCCTGACTTTC. As protein: CASSRTVGQPYVLTF.

This clonotype has a count of ten or more. This chain connects TRBV21-1 to TRBJ1-2; no check of the table's D call, TRBD1, against the DNA was made. TRBV21-1 represents a pseudogene. The CDR3 runs to 12 residues. The CDR3 is CASGGQNYGYTF. The CDR3 DNA follows: TGTGCCAGCGGGGGACAGAACTATGGCTACACCTTC.

This clonotype showed up many times. The chain uses TRBV7-6 and TRBJ2-5; 8 bases are shared with TRBD1. Trimming took 1 base from V and 1 from J; bases not matched to a gene: 8. The CDR3 length is 17 residues. Germline assignment: CDR1 SGHVS and CDR2 FNYEAQ. This CDR3 reads CASSLVLPGTGQETQYF. In DNA form, the CDR3 reads TGTGCCAGCAGCTTAGTGTTGCCTGGGACAGGCCAAGAGACCCAGTACTTC.

This clonotype was seen at least ten times. V is TRBV10-3 and J is TRBJ2-7; 8 bases match TRBD1. After removal of 3 bases from V and 2 bases from J, the junction contained 12 bases not matched to a gene. CDR1 ENHRY and CDR2 SYGVKD come from the germline V gene. The CDR3 runs to 17 residues. In DNA form, the CDR3 reads TGTGCCATCAGTGAACCTCAGCGGACAGGGAGCCCCTACGAGCAGTACTTC. The encoded protein is CAISEPQRTGSPYEQYF.

This clonotype was counted ten times or more. The J gene is TRBJ2-5, the V gene TRBV25-1, with D hard to call. V lost 1 base, J lost 5 bases, and 8 bases lay in between. Germline CDR1 is MGHDK and CDR2 is SYGVNS. The CDR3 is 13 amino acids. The CDR3 loop is CASSEFGRETQYF. CDR3 in DNA: TGTGCCAGCAGTGAATTCGGGCGGGAGACCCAGTACTTC. The variable domain in full, completed from reference TRBV25-1 and TRBJ2-5, reads EADIYQTPRYLVIGTGKKITLECSQTMGHDKMYWYQQDPGMELHLIHYSYGVNSTEKGDLSSESTVSRIRTEHFPLTLESARPSHTSQYLCASSEFGRETQYFGPGTRLLVL.

A note on this clonotype: This may come from a read error, since a much larger clone is one base off. This chain uses TRBV20-1 with TRBJ1-2; 10 nucleotides agree with TRBD1. The CDR3 totals 15 residues. Germline V gene lookup returns CDR1 DFQATT and CDR2 SNEGSKA (reference sequence). The CDR3 DNA reads TGCTGTGCTAGAGAGCGGAGGACAGGGGGTAATGGCTACACCTTC. It is translated as CCARERRTGGNGYTF.

This clonotype was picked up many times. At one end, the junction sequence differs from germline, possibly due to a read error. The chain recombines TRBV7-8 with TRBJ2-5; D call uncertain. Germline V lookup: CDR1 SGHVS, CDR2 FQNEAQ. This CDR3 region has 13 residues. For the CDR3, the DNA is TGTGCCAGCAGCTTAGCCGACCAAGGGACCCAGTACTTC. This translates into CASSLADQGTQYF.

There are many counts of this clonotype. The genes are TRBV5-1 and TRBJ2-7, with D unresolved. With 0 bases removed from V and 3 bases from J, the gap between germline ends came to 4 bases. This CDR3 has 12 residues. CDR1 is SGHRS, CDR2 YFSETQ, per germline. The CDR3 spells CASSLGHYEQYF. The CDR3 DNA reads TGCGCCAGCAGCTTGGGTCACTACGAGCAGTACTTC. The complete variable domain, with remaining parts taken from reference TRBV5-1 and TRBJ2-7, reads KAGVTQTPRYLIKTRGQQVTLSCSPISGHRSVSWYQQTPGQGLQFLFEYFSETQRNKGNFPGRFSGRQFSNSRSEMNVSTLELGDSALYLCASSLGHYEQYFGPGTRLTVT.

This clonotype was seen repeatedly, ten times or more. This chain connects TRBV4-3 to TRBJ1-4; D is uncertain. The CDR3 is 15 amino acids. Germline values: CDR1 LGHNA, CDR2 YSLEER. The V and J ends lost 1 base and 0 bases respectively, with 6 bases between them. In DNA form, the CDR3 reads TGCGCCAGCAGCCAAGGATTTGCAACTAATGAAAAACTGTTTTTT. Residues: CASSQGFATNEKLFF.

This clonotype has at least ten counts. The chain links TRBV5-6 to TRBJ1-2; TRBD1 agrees at 9 bases. There are 15 residues in the CDR3. The V and J ends lost 4 bases and 7 bases, in that order; junction bases with no gene match: 11. CDR1 is SGHDT and CDR2 is YYEEEE in the germline V gene. The chain's CDR3 is CASSQKNRGPVGYTF. The CDR3 coding sequence is TGTGCCAGCAGCCAAAAAAACAGGGGGCCGGTTGGCTACACCTTC. Combining the CDR3 with reference TRBV5-6 and TRBJ1-2 gives the whole variable domain DAGVTQSPTHLIKTRGQQVTLRCSPKSGHDTVSWYQQALGQGPQFIFQYYEEEERQRGNFPDRFSGHQFPNYSSELNVNALLLGDSALYLCASSQKNRGPVGYTFGSGTRLTVV.

This clonotype qualifies as medium-sized. This chain joins TRBV27 and TRBJ2-2, with D possibly being TRBD1 (5 bases). Germline values: CDR1 MNHEY, CDR2 SMNVEV (reference sequence). This CDR3 is built from 14 residues. Trimming stripped 5 bases from V and 6 bases from J, with 13 bases between. CDR3 loop: CASSPSQVPGELFF. The CDR3 bases are TGTGCCAGCAGTCCATCACAGGTCCCCGGGGAGCTGTTTTTT.

This clonotype was detected ten times or more. The V gene is TRBV6-2 or TRBV6-3, the J gene TRBJ1-1; no clear D. The CDR3 has 14 amino acids. Looked up from germline, CDR1 is MNHEY and CDR2 is SVGEGT. Between the trimmed V and J ends, which lost 7 bases and 4 bases, there was a span of 16 bases. CDR3 in DNA: TGTGCCAGCATGTCTCGACAAATAAGCACTGAAGCTTTCTTT. Its protein product is CASMSRQISTEAFF.

The sample holds many counts of this clonotype. This chain links TRBV7-9 with TRBJ1-6; D is unclear. This CDR3 is built from 14 residues. Trimming took 1 base from V and 5 from J, leaving 6 bases between them. Germline V gene data show CDR1 as SEHNR and CDR2 as FQNEAQ (reference sequence). CDR3 sequence (DNA): TGTGCCAGCAGCTTAGGGACCGATAATTCACCCCTCCACTTT. This sequence encodes CASSLGTDNSPLHF.

This clonotype was recorded a few times. The chain uses TRBV7-2 and TRBJ2-7; D is possibly TRBD2 (6 bases). Trimming pared 5 bases from V and 2 bases from J, leaving 13 bases between. The V gene's germline CDR1 is SGHTA and CDR2 FQGNSA. The CDR3 has 14 amino acids. The CDR3 DNA follows: TGTGCCAGCAGCCGGGGCGGGGAGGCCTACGAGCAGTACTTC. Encoded protein: CASSRGGEAYEQYF.

This clonotype was picked up many times. The CDR3 DNA is TGTGCCAGCAGCTCCTTCGGGAGGTTGCAGTATTTT. As protein: CASSSFGRLQYF. The chain couples TRBV7-2 to TRBJ2-3, with 7 nucleotides matching TRBD2. CDR1 SGHTA and CDR2 FQGNSA come from the germline V gene. After removal of 4 bases from V and 11 bases from J, the junction contained 6 bases not matched to a gene. The CDR3 runs 12 residues. The entire variable domain, with the rest obtained from reference TRBV7-2 and TRBJ2-3, is as follows: GAGVSQSPSNKVTEKGKDVELRCDPISGHTALYWYRQSLGQGLEFLIYFQGNSAPDKSGLPSDRFSAERTGGSVSTLTIQRTQQEDSAVYLCASSSFGRLQYFGPGTRLTVL.

The chain carries TRBV10-3 and TRBJ2-3, with TRBD2 matching 7 bases. This CDR3 spans 15 amino acids. Losses at the gene ends were 0 bases for V and 4 bases for J; bases not matched to a gene: 4. Germline V lookup: CDR1 ENHRY, CDR2 SYGVKD. CDR3 DNA sequence: TGTGCCATCAGTGAGTCTGCTAGCGGCTCAGATACGCAGTATTTT. Translated, it gives CAISESASGSDTQYF.

This clonotype occurred many times. The J gene is TRBJ1-6, the V gene TRBV5-1; D not certain. CDR1 and CDR2 (germline): SGHRS, YFSETQ. The ends were cut back, 4 bases at V and 7 bases at J, with 18 bases in the middle. There are 16 residues in the CDR3. In DNA, the CDR3 is TGCGCCAGCAGCCCGGAAATTCGAAACCCAAATTCACCCCTCCACTTT. It codes for CASSPEIRNPNSPLHF.

This clonotype has only one observation. V is TRBV7-8 and J is TRBJ2-7; the D call may be TRBD1 or TRBD2 (5 bases each). The V end lost 3 bases, the J end lost 1 base, and 10 bases lay between the germline ends. The CDR3 length is 14 residues. Looked up from germline, CDR1 is SGHVS and CDR2 is FQNEAQ. The CDR3 spells CASSFLGTSYEQYF. CDR3 in DNA: TGTGCCAGCAGCTTCCTCGGGACGTCCTACGAGCAGTACTTC. Complete variable domain (other parts from reference TRBV7-8 and TRBJ2-7): GAGVSQSPRYKVAKRGQDVALRCDPISGHVSLFWYQQALGQGPEFLTYFQNEAQLDKSGLPSDRFFAERPEGSVSTLKIQRTQQEDSAVYLCASSFLGTSYEQYFGPGTRLTVT.

This clonotype occurred a few times. V gene TRBV2 combines with J gene TRBJ2-1; D is unclear. Trimming took off 6 bases at V and 9 bases at J, with 18 bases between the two ends. The V gene's germline CDR1 is SNHLY and CDR2 FYNNEI. CDR3 size: 14 residues. As DNA, the CDR3 is TGTGCCAGCAGCGATGGGATAACCTACGGTGAGCAGTTCTTC. Translation gives CASSDGITYGEQFF.